These 16 T cell receptor beta chains were all obtained from the same sample, sequenced in a study of blood T cell repertoires in COVID-19. Produced via immunoSEQ multiplex PCR; TCRdb's table is partial and in-frame only. This table has 200,000 to 250,000 clones, approximately 80% appearing once. Sequencing was carried out using peripheral blood. Receptors originate from a woman older than 75 with COVID-19, enrolled during active disease.

This clone was picked up one time. The CDR3 loop reads CASSRGQPYEQYF. CDR3 nucleotide sequence: TGTGCCAGCAGTCGTGGACAGCCCTACGAGCAGTACTTC. The J gene is TRBJ2-7, the V gene TRBV3-1 (or the pseudogene TRBV3-2), with D possibly matching TRBD1 (6 bases). The V gene lost 6 bases and the J gene lost 2 bases, with 11 bases spanning the gap. Germline assignment: CDR1 LGHDT and CDR2 YNNKEL (reference sequence). This CDR3 is built from 13 residues.

V usage is TRBV13 and J usage is TRBJ2-7, with 8 bases that match TRBD2. CDR3 size: 14 residues. Germline trimming cut 5 bases from V and 3 bases from J; bases unmatched to any gene: 6. Looked up from germline, CDR1 is PRHDT and CDR2 is FYEKMQ (reference sequence). DNA for the CDR3: TGTGCCAGCAGCCGCCGGGGGGGGAACTACGAGCAGTACTTC. As protein: CASSRRGGNYEQYF.

This chain joins TRBV3-1 (or the pseudogene TRBV3-2) and TRBJ1-6; D perhaps matches TRBD1 (5 bases). The V and J ends lost 3 bases and 7 bases respectively, with 13 bases between them. CDR3 length equals 15 residues. Germline V gives CDR1 LGHDT, CDR2 YNNKEL (reference sequence). CDR3 protein: CASSHATGGNSPLHF. DNA for the CDR3: TGTGCCAGCAGCCATGCTACAGGTGGGAATTCACCCCTCCACTTT.

This chain uses TRBV3-1 (or the pseudogene TRBV3-2) with TRBJ1-4; no definite D call. Germline CDR1 LGHDT, CDR2 YNNKEL (reference sequence). V was cut by 4 bases and J by 5 bases, with 11 bases left in between. The CDR3 loop spans 14 amino acids. CDR3 sequence (DNA): TGTGCCAGCAGCCGAGCCCCGGGGAATGAAAAACTGTTTTTT. It yields the protein CASSRAPGNEKLFF.

The J gene is TRBJ1-2, the V gene TRBV3-1 (or the pseudogene TRBV3-2), with D uncertain. CDR1 and CDR2 (germline): LGHDT, YNNKEL (reference sequence). CDR3 length equals 13 residues. Trimming took 4 bases from V and 2 from J, leaving 8 bases between them. CDR3 coding DNA: TGTGCCAGCAGCCCCGGGGTAAACTATGGCTACACCTTC. It is translated as CASSPGVNYGYTF.

This clone was seen a single time. This sequence joins TRBV7-8 and TRBJ1-5; perhaps TRBD1 as D (6 bases). The CDR3 extends over 18 amino acids. Germline CDR1 SGHVS, CDR2 FQNEAQ. The germline V and J ends were trimmed by 2 bases and 4 bases, with 21 bases remaining between them. The CDR3: CASSLQSLAGASNQPQHF. CDR3 nucleotides: TGTGCCAGCAGCTTACAGAGCTTGGCAGGGGCCTCTAATCAGCCCCAGCATTTT.

V gene TRBV28 combines with J gene TRBJ2-7; 14 bases agree with TRBD2. Germline CDR1 and CDR2: MDHEN and SYDVKM. The CDR3 length is 16 residues. The ends lost 5 bases at V and 6 bases at J; junction bases unmatched: 9. The CDR3 protein is CASSPTTGLAGGEQYF. The CDR3, as DNA: TGTGCCAGCAGTCCAACAACCGGACTAGCGGGGGGCGAGCAGTACTTC.

The rearrangement joins TRBV28 to TRBJ2-4; 13 bases match TRBD2. Per germline, CDR1 MDHEN and CDR2 SYDVKM. Losses at the gene ends were 2 bases for V and 1 base for J; bases not matched to a gene: 8. The CDR3 is 19 residues long. DNA of the CDR3: TGTGCCAGCAGTTTAGATACTAGCGGGGGGGCGACGGCCAAAAACATTCAGTACTTC. Translation: CASSLDTSGGATAKNIQYF.

The V and J genes are TRBV7-2 and TRBJ1-4, with 11 bases identical to TRBD1. The CDR3 runs 14 residues. V trimming: 1 base; J trimming: 8 bases; junction bases outside the gene matches: 0. CDR1 and CDR2 (germline): SGHTA, FQGNSA. CDR3 region: CASSLGTGGEKLFF. The CDR3 region has the DNA TGTGCCAGCAGCTTAGGGACAGGGGGCGAAAAACTGTTTTTT. The full variable domain, rest sourced from reference TRBV7-2 and TRBJ1-4, is GAGVSQSPSNKVTEKGKDVELRCDPISGHTALYWYRQSLGQGLEFLIYFQGNSAPDKSGLPSDRFSAERTGGSVSTLTIQRTQQEDSAVYLCASSLGTGGEKLFFGSGTQLSVL.

The chain uses TRBV7-3 and TRBJ2-3; maybe TRBD2 (7 bases). This CDR3 contains 17 residues. Trimming left V 2 bases short and J 0 bases short, with 15 bases between. Germline V CDR1 and CDR2: SGHTA, FQGTGA. This chain's CDR3 is CASSLGARGQSTDTQYF. CDR3 sequence (DNA): TGTGCCAGCAGCTTAGGGGCGCGGGGGCAAAGCACAGATACGCAGTATTTT.

The chain is built from TRBV9 and TRBJ1-2; 7 bases line up with TRBD1. Germline V gene sequence: CDR1 SGDLS, CDR2 YYNGEE. J gave up 8 bases and V 6 bases, and 19 bases lay outside the gene matches. The CDR3 is 16 amino acids. The CDR3 sequence: CASNRGGTAEFFGYTF. For the CDR3, the DNA is TGTGCCAGCAACCGTGGGGGGACAGCGGAATTCTTCGGCTACACCTTC.

This clone was counted between two and nine times. This rearrangement joins TRBV3-1 (or the pseudogene TRBV3-2) to TRBJ2-7, with D maybe TRBD1 (5 bases). Trimming stripped 2 bases from V and 2 bases from J, with 13 bases between. Per germline, CDR1 LGHDT and CDR2 YNNKEL (reference sequence). The CDR3 contains 15 residues. Here the CDR3 DNA reads TGTGCCAGCAGCCAATCCACCCAGGGCCCCTACGAGCAGTACTTC. This gives the protein CASSQSTQGPYEQYF.

A single count supports this clone. The chain employs TRBV28 and TRBJ1-4; TRBD1 matches 9 bases. This CDR3 has 13 amino acids. Germline V gene sequence: CDR1 MDHEN, CDR2 SYDVKM. With V trimmed by 7 bases and J by 10 bases, 7 bases remained unmatched. The CDR3 loop is CASTSGTGPKLFF. As DNA, the CDR3 is TGTGCCAGCACGTCCGGGACAGGGCCAAAACTGTTTTTT. Looking up the rest from reference TRBV28 and TRBJ1-4 gives the full variable domain: DVKVTQSSRYLVKRTGEKVFLECVQDMDHENMFWYRQDPGLGLRLIYFSYDVKMKEKGDIPEGYSVSREKKERFSLILESASTNQTSMYLCASTSGTGPKLFFGSGTQLSVL.

This clone has a single count. The genes are TRBV20-1 and TRBJ2-7; TRBD2 is a possible D gene (6 bases). The V and J ends lost 3 bases and 3 bases respectively, with 21 bases between them. The CDR3 consists of 16 residues. Germline V gene lookup returns CDR1 DFQATT and CDR2 SNEGSKA (reference sequence). The CDR3 protein is CSASSHLSGMGYEQYF. CDR3 coding DNA: TGCAGTGCTAGTTCCCATCTTAGCGGTATGGGCTACGAGCAGTACTTC.

The rearrangement joins TRBV19 to TRBJ2-6, with 10 positions matching TRBD2. V was pared by 8 bases and J by 2 bases, with 9 bases of the junction left unmatched. Germline assignment: CDR1 LNHDA and CDR2 SQIVND (reference sequence). The CDR3 length is 17 residues. CDR3 in DNA: TGTGCCAGTGAAAATAGCGGGAGGTACGCTGGGGCCAACGTCCTGACTTTC. This translates into CASENSGRYAGANVLTF.

The rearrangement uses TRBV2 and TRBJ1-2; 7 bases line up with TRBD1. CDR3 length equals 16 residues. Unmatched junction bases numbered 7, after V lost 2 bases and J lost 1 base. Germline V CDR1 and CDR2: SNHLY, FYNNEI. The CDR3 DNA reads TGTGCCAGCAGTGAACAGACAGGGCGAAATAACTATGGCTACACCTTC. It is translated as CASSEQTGRNNYGYTF.